The 11 T cell receptor beta chains presented below share a single source sample, sequenced in a study of shared clonotypes between healthy human individuals. The method was immunoSEQ multiplex PCR; TCRdb's version includes in-frame clones alone and lacks a portion of them. The sample has about 1.1 million clones; approximately 77% are singletons. Sequenced sample: memory CD4+ T cells from PBMCs. Documented subset: CD45RA-negative fraction. The receptors stem from a man aged 18 to 30 in good health. Some clones in this sample may be carry-over from other donors' samples.

This chain connects TRBV6-5 to TRBJ1-2, with 9 bases identical to TRBD1. The germline gives CDR1 MNHEY, CDR2 SVGAGI. There are 12 residues in the CDR3. V trimming: 5 bases; J trimming: 8 bases; junction bases outside the gene matches: 3. In nucleotides, the CDR3 is TGTGCCAGCAGTCGGACAGGGGTCGGCTACACCTTC. Encoded protein: CASSRTGVGYTF.

V gene TRBV5-1 combines with J gene TRBJ2-7, with 8 bases lining up with TRBD2. Per the germline V gene, CDR1 is SGHRS and CDR2 is YFSETQ. This CDR3 spans 14 amino acids. J was trimmed by 4 bases and V by 3 bases; bases with no gene match: 6. CDR3 loop: CASSSTLAGYEQYF. The CDR3 nucleotides are TGCGCCAGCAGCTCAACTTTAGCGGGGTACGAGCAGTACTTC. Variable domain in full (rest from reference TRBV5-1 and TRBJ2-7): KAGVTQTPRYLIKTRGQQVTLSCSPISGHRSVSWYQQTPGQGLQFLFEYFSETQRNKGNFPGRFSGRQFSNSRSEMNVSTLELGDSALYLCASSSTLAGYEQYFGPGTRLTVT.

The gene calls are TRBV28 and TRBJ1-4; 7 bases are a match to TRBD1. V gave up 2 bases and J gave up 7 bases; unmatched junction bases: 1. There are 13 residues in the CDR3. CDR1 is MDHEN, CDR2 SYDVKM, per germline. CDR3 in amino acids: CASSLQGVEKLFF. CDR3 in DNA: TGTGCCAGCAGTTTACAGGGGGTTGAAAAACTGTTTTTT.

The gene calls are TRBV5-1 and TRBJ1-2; weak D call: TRBD1 (6 bases). The CDR3 runs to 15 residues. With 1 base removed from V and 1 base from J, the gap between germline ends came to 11 bases. Germline assignment: CDR1 SGHRS and CDR2 YFSETQ. The CDR3 loop reads CASSLNRAINYGYTF. For the CDR3, the DNA is TGCGCCAGCAGCTTGAACAGGGCCATTAACTATGGCTACACCTTC.

The J gene is TRBJ1-4, the V gene TRBV7-2; D ambiguous. V gave up 9 bases and J gave up 7 bases, with 15 bases separating them. This CDR3 comprises 13 residues. CDR1 SGHTA and CDR2 FQGNSA come from the germline V gene. CDR3 loop: CASSRSPSEKLFF. The CDR3 nucleotides read TGTGCCAGTTCCCGGTCCCCAAGTGAAAAACTGTTTTTT. Filled out from reference TRBV7-2 and TRBJ1-4, the complete variable domain reads GAGVSQSPSNKVTEKGKDVELRCDPISGHTALYWYRQSLGQGLEFLIYFQGNSAPDKSGLPSDRFSAERTGGSVSTLTIQRTQQEDSAVYLCASSRSPSEKLFFGSGTQLSVL.

About this clone: The sample contains more than one DNA sequence encoding this CDR3. The chain combines TRBV7-9 with TRBJ2-3; D call uncertain. The germline gives CDR1 SEHNR, CDR2 FQNEAQ (reference sequence). The germline V and J ends were trimmed by 5 bases and 5 bases, with 8 bases remaining between them. The CDR3 is made up of 12 amino acids. This CDR3 is CASSPRRDTQYF. CDR3 coding DNA: TGTGCCAGCAGCCCACGAAGAGATACGCAGTATTTT.

J is TRBJ2-1 and V is TRBV7-9; possibly TRBD2 for D (6 bases). This CDR3 region has 12 residues. Trimming removed 10 bases at V and 4 bases at J, with 11 bases between. In germline, CDR1 is SEHNR, CDR2 FQNEAQ (reference sequence). The CDR3 here is CATRGLYNEQFF. DNA for the CDR3: TGTGCCACCCGGGGACTGTACAATGAGCAGTTCTTC.

This chain joins TRBV7-9 and TRBJ2-5; D remains ambiguous. Germline V gene sequence: CDR1 SEHNR, CDR2 FQNEAQ (reference sequence). The CDR3 length is 13 residues. Between the trimmed V and J ends, which lost 1 base and 7 bases, there was a span of 10 bases. CDR3 bases: TGTGCCAGCAGCTTAGGTGGGGAAGGGACCCAGTACTTC. This sequence encodes CASSLGGEGTQYF.

The rearrangement uses TRBV18 and TRBJ1-1; D is ambiguous. The germline CDR1 and CDR2 sequences are KGHSH and LQKENI. V shed 3 bases and J shed 1 base, with 9 bases lying between them. The CDR3 extends over 14 amino acids. The CDR3 DNA follows: TGTGCCAGCTCACCCGAGGGCTGGAACACTGAAGCTTTCTTT. Its translation: CASSPEGWNTEAFF.

This rearrangement joins TRBV18 to TRBJ1-4, with a tentative D call TRBD1 (5 bases). The CDR3 extends over 16 amino acids. Trimming pared 3 bases from V and 2 bases from J, leaving 13 bases between. Germline V gene data show CDR1 as KGHSH and CDR2 as LQKENI. The CDR3 sequence is CASSPREGTTNEKLFF. The CDR3 nucleotides read TGTGCCAGCTCACCCCGGGAGGGGACGACTAATGAAAAACTGTTTTTT.

This clone was seen once. The chain uses TRBV5-4 and TRBJ2-7; 8 bases match TRBD2. V lost 3 bases and J lost 7; bases outside the gene matches: 6. Germline V gene lookup returns CDR1 SGHNT and CDR2 YYREEE (reference sequence). The CDR3 has 13 residues. The CDR3 sequence is CASSYGIAGEQYF. CDR3 in DNA: TGTGCCAGCAGCTATGGGATAGCGGGAGAGCAGTACTTC.